One and the same sample provided the 23 T cell receptor beta chains below, sequenced in a study of CD8 T cells in ankylosing spondylitis (dated by TCRdb to the late 2010s). The antigens these receptors bind are not known. The paper as a whole reports these results and caveats: Blood from ankylosing spondylitis patients appeared to be characterized by a TCR beta motif made up of several highly homologous amino acid variants.

The library came from 5' RACE. TCRdb lists the instrument as Illumina HiSeq 2500. TCRdb redid the processing of the public reads, applying fastp at Q25 and MiXCR, and retained in-frame beta chains. Rows merge per CDR3 protein into single entries with the most common DNA and genes. This sample holds about 390,000 distinct CDR3 sequences; around 22% were observed only once. The ten largest clones add up to 16% of the sample. Sequencing was done on a sample of blood, either unsorted or a sorted T cell fraction (not recorded which). These TCRs come from a male donor with ankylosing spondylitis.

This clonotype was recorded only once. This chain uses TRBV20-1 with TRBJ1-1, with D possibly matching TRBD1 (6 bases). The ends were cut back, 4 bases at V and 4 bases at J, with 16 bases in the middle. CDR3 size: 14 residues. Germline CDR1 DFQATT, CDR2 SNEGSKA (reference sequence). For the CDR3, the DNA is TGCAGTGCTATGCTCGGGGGCCGGATCACTGAAGCTTTCTTT. The encoded protein is CSAMLGGRITEAFF.

This chain links TRBV11-2 with TRBJ2-5, with 8 positions matching TRBD1. The CDR3 runs to 15 residues. In germline, CDR1 is SGHAT, CDR2 FQNNGV. The V segment lost 1 base and the J segment 5 bases; nucleotides outside the gene matches: 6. DNA of the CDR3: TGTGCCAGCAGCTTAGGATCACACAGGGGGGAGACCCAGTACTTC. This gives the protein CASSLGSHRGETQYF.

The chain is built from TRBV4-3 and TRBJ2-5; D possibly corresponds to TRBD2 (5 bases). Germline V CDR1 and CDR2: LGHNA, YSLEER. This CDR3 spans 16 amino acids. V lost 0 bases and J 5 bases, leaving 16 bases between the germline ends. The chain's CDR3 is CASSQDFAGWVETQYF. The CDR3 DNA reads as TGCGCCAGCAGCCAAGATTTCGCGGGTTGGGTCGAGACCCAGTACTTC.

The chain employs TRBV5-1 and TRBJ2-1, with 7 nucleotides matching TRBD1. Unmatched junction bases numbered 3, after V lost 2 bases and J lost 4 bases. Germline lookup yields CDR1 SGHRS and CDR2 YFSETQ. The CDR3 runs 14 residues. In nucleotides, the CDR3 is TGCGCCAGCAGCTTAGGGACAGATTACAATGAGCAGTTCTTC. Its protein is CASSLGTDYNEQFF.

There are a few counts of this clonotype. The CDR3 here is CSVDVTSGGGADTQYF. The CDR3 DNA is TGCAGCGTCGACGTGACTAGCGGGGGAGGAGCAGATACGCAGTATTTT. The gene calls are TRBV29-1 and TRBJ2-3, with 12 nucleotides matching TRBD2. CDR1 and CDR2 from the germline V gene are SQVTM and ANQGSEA. V dropped 6 bases and J dropped 4; count of bases not matched to a gene: 11. This CDR3 comprises 16 residues.

V gene TRBV28 combines with J gene TRBJ1-5, with 8 nucleotides matching TRBD1. The CDR3 consists of 15 residues. V trimming: 4 bases; J trimming: 4 bases; junction bases outside the gene matches: 6. CDR1 and CDR2 (germline): MDHEN, SYDVKM. The chain's CDR3 is CASSSPGTGNQPQHF. CDR3 nucleotide sequence: TGTGCCAGCAGTTCACCAGGGACAGGTAATCAGCCCCAGCATTTT.

The chain uses TRBV21-1 and TRBJ1-1; TRBD1 is the table's D call and was not checked against the DNA. TRBV21-1 is described as a pseudogene. The CDR3 totals 15 residues. The CDR3 region has the DNA TGTGCCAGCAGCAAAATGGGTCGACAGGCTAAAGAAGCTTTCTTT. Translation gives CASSKMGRQAKEAFF.

This sequence joins TRBV5-1 and TRBJ2-1, with 9 bases that match TRBD2. The V and J ends lost 4 bases and 10 bases, in that order; junction bases with no gene match: 9. The CDR3 length is 14 residues. Germline CDR1 reads SGHRS; CDR2 reads YFSETQ. CDR3 DNA: TGCGCCAGCAGCCTGCTTCGGGCGGGAGGGGAGCAGTTCTTC. Its translation: CASSLLRAGGEQFF.

The sample holds a few counts of this clonotype. The rearrangement uses TRBV7-3 and TRBJ2-2, with D hard to call. The ends were cut back, 1 base at V and 9 bases at J, with 6 bases in the middle. This CDR3 has 12 amino acids. In germline, CDR1 is SGHTA, CDR2 FQGTGA. In DNA form, the CDR3 reads TGTGCCAGCAGCTTAAATTCTCGGGAGCTGTTTTTT. Translated, it gives CASSLNSRELFF.

This chain links TRBV5-1 with TRBJ2-2; D is possibly TRBD1 or TRBD2 (5 bases each). Germline V gene sequence: CDR1 SGHRS, CDR2 YFSETQ. CDR3 length equals 15 residues. Trimming removed 4 bases at V and 1 base at J, with 11 bases between. This CDR3 reads CASSRDPQNTGELFF. CDR3 bases: TGCGCCAGCAGCAGGGACCCACAGAACACCGGGGAGCTGTTTTTT.

The sample holds a few counts of this clonotype. The chain combines TRBV5-1 with TRBJ1-4; 8 bases agree with TRBD1. Germline V gene data show CDR1 as SGHRS and CDR2 as YFSETQ. Trimming at V came to 0 bases and at J to 0 bases, leaving 7 bases not matched to a gene. This CDR3 has 18 amino acids. CDR3 sequence reads: CASSLDGQGYATNEKLFF. CDR3 sequence (DNA): TGCGCCAGCAGCTTGGATGGACAGGGTTATGCAACTAATGAAAAACTGTTTTTT. Full variable domain (outside the CDR3, taken from reference TRBV5-1 and TRBJ1-4): KAGVTQTPRYLIKTRGQQVTLSCSPISGHRSVSWYQQTPGQGLQFLFEYFSETQRNKGNFPGRFSGRQFSNSRSEMNVSTLELGDSALYLCASSLDGQGYATNEKLFFGSGTQLSVL.

A few counts support this clonotype. The CDR3 is CASSLGPSGILYEQYF. The CDR3 DNA is TGCGCCAGCAGCCTGGGCCCTAGCGGGATTCTGTACGAGCAGTACTTC. This sequence joins TRBV4-1 and TRBJ2-7; 9 bases match TRBD2. Germline V gene data show CDR1 as MGHRA and CDR2 as YSYEKL. The CDR3 runs 16 residues. After removal of 4 bases from V and 4 bases from J, the junction contained 11 bases not matched to a gene.

This clonotype was observed a few times. The chain is built from TRBV2 and TRBJ2-5, with 10 bases lining up with TRBD1. CDR1 SNHLY and CDR2 FYNNEI come from the germline V gene. V lost 7 bases, J lost 3 bases, and 5 bases stayed unmatched. The CDR3 loop spans 14 amino acids. The CDR3 sequence: CASISGQGKETQYF. CDR3 nucleotides: TGTGCCAGCATATCGGGACAGGGGAAAGAGACCCAGTACTTC. The variable domain in full, completed from reference TRBV2 and TRBJ2-5, reads EPEVTQTPSHQVTQMGQEVILRCVPISNHLYFYWYRQILGQKVEFLVSFYNNEISEKSEIFDDQFSVERPDGSNFTLKIRSTKLEDSAMYFCASISGQGKETQYFGPGTRLLVL.

The rearrangement links TRBV15 to TRBJ2-1, with D possibly TRBD2 on 6 matching bases. V shed 5 bases and J shed 10 bases, with 15 bases lying between them. Germline CDR1 and CDR2: LNHNV and YYDKDF (reference sequence). The CDR3 covers 13 residues. CDR3 loop: CATSRDSGREQFF. CDR3 coding DNA: TGTGCCACCAGCCGGGACTCCGGTCGGGAGCAGTTCTTC.

The V and J genes are TRBV7-2 and TRBJ2-7; 8 nucleotides agree with TRBD1. This CDR3 has 15 amino acids. CDR1 is SGHTA and CDR2 is FQGNSA in the germline V gene. Unmatched junction bases numbered 7, after V lost 5 bases and J lost 1 base. The CDR3 reads CASSTGTGASYEQYF. CDR3 DNA sequence: TGTGCCAGCAGCACCGGGACAGGAGCTTCCTACGAGCAGTACTTC.

The chain links TRBV27 to TRBJ2-3; D gene ambiguous. This CDR3 is built from 15 residues. Between the trimmed V and J ends, which lost 3 bases and 2 bases, there was a span of 12 bases. The V gene's germline CDR1 is MNHEY and CDR2 SMNVEV (reference sequence). In DNA form, the CDR3 reads TGTGCCAGCAGTTTGAGGCAGATTTACACAGATACGCAGTATTTT. Translating it yields CASSLRQIYTDTQYF.

This clonotype appeared a few times. V usage is TRBV18 and J usage is TRBJ2-5, with 11 bases that match TRBD1. Looked up from germline, CDR1 is KGHSH and CDR2 is LQKENI. The V segment lost 5 bases and the J segment 2 bases; nucleotides outside the gene matches: 7. The CDR3 has 16 amino acids. The CDR3 DNA follows: TGTGCCAGCTCAGAGGCCGGGACAGGGGGTCAAGAGACCCAGTACTTC. This gives the protein CASSEAGTGGQETQYF.

This clonotype was picked up a small number of times. The chain has TRBV4-1 and TRBJ2-3; 7 bases align to TRBD2. Germline V CDR1 and CDR2: MGHRA, YSYEKL. This CDR3 region has 16 residues. The junction had 6 bases not matched to a gene; V was cut back by 1 base and J by 2 bases. CDR3 DNA: TGCGCCAGCAGCCAAGTGCTAGCGGAGTACACAGATACGCAGTATTTT. This encodes CASSQVLAEYTDTQYF.

Many counts were recorded for this clonotype. The chain employs TRBV6-2 or TRBV6-3 and TRBJ1-2, with a tentative D call TRBD1 (5 bases). The CDR3 has 16 residues. V lost 0 bases and J lost 4, with 15 bases in between. The germline gives CDR1 MNHEY, CDR2 SVGEGT. CDR3 loop: CASSYSTWAGLYGYTF. The CDR3 DNA is TGTGCCAGCAGTTACTCGACCTGGGCAGGGCTCTATGGCTACACCTTC.

The J gene is TRBJ2-7, the V gene TRBV3-1; weak D call: TRBD2 (6 bases). This CDR3 contains 15 residues. Trimming stripped 0 bases from V and 0 bases from J, with 9 bases between. Germline assignment: CDR1 LGHDT and CDR2 YNNKEL (reference sequence). CDR3 sequence: CASSQEIAVSYEQYF. DNA of the CDR3: TGTGCCAGCAGCCAAGAGATAGCGGTCTCCTACGAGCAGTACTTC.

The rearrangement uses TRBV12-3 or TRBV12-4 and TRBJ2-2, with 13 bases matching TRBD2. V lost 5 bases, J lost 9 bases, and 9 bases stayed unmatched. The CDR3 sequence is 16 residues long. The CDR3 nucleotides are TGTGCCAGCAGTCCCGGACTAGCGGGAGTGGTCTGGGAGCTGTTTTTT. Translated: CASSPGLAGVVWELFF.

The chain couples TRBV12-3 or TRBV12-4 to TRBJ1-6, with D possibly TRBD1 on 5 matching bases. V was cut by 7 bases and J by 8 bases, with 12 bases left in between. This CDR3 has 13 residues. The CDR3, as DNA: TGTGCCAGCACAAGGGGTCTTTATTCACCCCTCCACTTT. Encoded protein: CASTRGLYSPLHF.

This clonotype was seen a handful of times. This chain connects TRBV4-2 to TRBJ2-1; the match to TRBD2 covers 12 bases. V dropped 0 bases and J dropped 2; count of bases not matched to a gene: 8. The CDR3 is 19 amino acids. CDR1 is LGHNA, CDR2 YNFKEQ, per germline. The DNA for the CDR3 is TGTGCCAGCAGCCAAGAGCTCGGACTAGCGGGGCTGCCCTACAATGAGCAGTTCTTC. It codes for CASSQELGLAGLPYNEQFF.